Reported below is one T cell receptor beta chain. Its cognate antigen is unknown. The V end lost 5 bases, the J end lost 12 bases, and 17 bases lay between the germline ends. Germline V gene lookup returns CDR1 MNHEY and CDR2 SMNVEV (reference sequence). This CDR3 region has 13 residues. The data were obtained in a study of identical twins. Study-level results: The degree of excess twin sharing was weaker in beta out-of-frame sequences. There is a chance that invariant MAIT and iNKT cells partially muddied zero-insertion analyses.

A template switching step contributed a universal primer site, while unique molecular identifiers were present in the cDNA. Each CDR3 protein gets one entry after TCRdb re-called the 5' RACE reads with MiXCR. The table has approximately 1.8 million distinct CDR3 sequences, 25% to 35% seen once. This receptor was identified in a newborn girl in good health. The chain employs TRBV27 and TRBJ2-1; a weak D match, TRBD1 (5 bases). Specimen: cord blood. CDR3 protein: CASSTRPGRVQFF. CDR3 bases: TGTGCCAGCAGTACCCGACCCGGCAGGGTGCAGTTCTTC.